This T cell receptor beta chain derives from a study of shared clonotypes between healthy human individuals. Findings and caveats of the study: A handful of donors had around 5.2% of their naive CD4 clonotypes in common. Sorted-subset sequencing, rarefaction showed, was incomplete despite large depth.

Between the trimmed V and J ends, which lost 2 bases and 7 bases, there was a span of 11 bases. The germline V gene has CDR1 MDHEN and CDR2 SYDVKM. This CDR3 spans 13 amino acids. Per the authors' pipeline: Junction-only sequences without quality scores came from ImmunoSEQ, so filtering differed. Repertoires were generated with immunoSEQ multiplex PCR, while TCRdb's copy carries only in-frame clones and drops some. That table supplies the V and J calls and clone size; D and trimming were determined from the DNA. Seen here are 2 million to 2.5 million clones, approximately 90% observed once, and the top ten hold 0.3% to 0.4%. A word on this clone: The antigen remains unidentified.

This TCR derives from a man between 18 and 29 years old in good health. Some clones in this sample may be carry-over from other donors' samples. Source material: naive CD4+ T cells from PBMCs. Subset specified: CD45RA+ positively selected. V usage is TRBV28 and J usage is TRBJ1-1; tentatively, D is TRBD1 (5 bases). The CDR3 here is CASSLRGLVEAFF. The CDR3 region has the DNA TGTGCCAGCAGTTTAAGGGGACTGGTTGAAGCTTTCTTT.